These 18 T cell receptor beta chains were all obtained from the same sample, sequenced in a study of blood T cell repertoires in COVID-19. Repertoires were generated with immunoSEQ multiplex PCR, while TCRdb's copy carries only in-frame clones and drops some. Seen here are about 150,000 clones, approximately 90% observed once, and the top ten hold around 2%. The material sequenced was peripheral blood. These receptors all come from a man in his fifties who had recovered from COVID-19.

This chain uses TRBV30 with TRBJ2-6; D remains unclear. This CDR3 has 14 residues. The germline V gene has CDR1 GTSNPN and CDR2 SVGIG (reference sequence). The ends were cut back, 3 bases at V and 0 bases at J, with 6 bases in the middle. Here the CDR3 DNA reads TGTGCCTGGAGGGCTCGCTCTGGGGCCAACGTCCTGACTTTC. This sequence encodes CAWRARSGANVLTF.

The chain recombines TRBV30 with TRBJ1-3, with D unresolved. The CDR3 is 15 amino acids. Trimming removed 2 bases from V and 2 bases from J, with 13 bases in between. CDR1 is GTSNPN and CDR2 is SVGIG in the germline V gene (reference sequence). CDR3 coding DNA: TGTGCCTGGAGTCTCGAGGAATCAACTGGAAACACCATATATTTT. Translation: CAWSLEESTGNTIYF.

This rearrangement joins TRBV7-2 to TRBJ2-7; 9 nucleotides line up with TRBD1. The germline V gene encodes CDR1 SGHTA and CDR2 FQGNSA. The CDR3 length is 15 residues. Trimming cost V 4 bases and J 4 bases; bases outside gene matches: 8. The CDR3 coding sequence is TGTGCCAGCAGCTGGACCGGGACAGGGAGTTACGAGCAGTACTTC. Protein product: CASSWTGTGSYEQYF. Filled out from reference TRBV7-2 and TRBJ2-7, the complete variable domain reads GAGVSQSPSNKVTEKGKDVELRCDPISGHTALYWYRQSLGQGLEFLIYFQGNSAPDKSGLPSDRFSAERTGGSVSTLTIQRTQQEDSAVYLCASSWTGTGSYEQYFGPGTRLTVT.

The V gene is TRBV6-2 or TRBV6-3, the J gene TRBJ1-1; D ambiguous. CDR1 is MNHEY and CDR2 is SVGEGT in the germline V gene. The CDR3 totals 14 residues. Trimming took off 2 bases at V and 7 bases at J, with 14 bases between the two ends. CDR3 residues: CASSYGLAGLEAFF. The CDR3 nucleotides are TGTGCCAGCAGTTACGGACTGGCTGGTCTTGAAGCTTTCTTT.

This clone was seen only a few times. J is TRBJ1-5 and V is TRBV2; unclear D gene. The CDR3 is made up of 15 amino acids. Between the trimmed V and J ends, which lost 1 base and 0 bases, there was a span of 7 bases. Germline CDR1 SNHLY, CDR2 FYNNEI. The CDR3 DNA is TGTGCCAGCAGTGAAGGGAGAGTTAGCAATCAGCCCCAGCATTTT. Protein: CASSEGRVSNQPQHF.

This clone was found once. The rearrangement links TRBV19 to TRBJ1-2, with 7 bases aligning to TRBD1. The CDR3 totals 15 residues. The germline V gene encodes CDR1 LNHDA and CDR2 SQIVND (reference sequence). Trimming removed 9 bases from V and 4 bases from J; junction bases left unmatched: 14. The CDR3 loop is CASNSDAGGSYGYTF. The CDR3 DNA reads TGTGCCAGCAACAGCGACGCAGGGGGAAGCTATGGCTACACCTTC.

J is TRBJ2-3 and V is TRBV11-2; 14 bases align to TRBD2. The CDR3 totals 15 residues. Per the germline V gene, CDR1 is SGHAT and CDR2 is FQNNGV. The J segment lost 6 bases and the V segment lost 5 bases, leaving 4 bases of the junction unmatched. The CDR3 protein is CASSPGTSGSDTQYF. In nucleotides, the CDR3 is TGTGCCAGCAGCCCCGGGACTAGCGGGAGTGATACGCAGTATTTT. The full variable domain, its missing parts supplied by reference TRBV11-2 and TRBJ2-3, is EAGVAQSPRYKIIEKRQSVAFWCNPISGHATLYWYQQILGQGPKLLIQFQNNGVVDDSQLPKDRFSAERLKGVDSTLKIQPAKLEDSAVYLCASSPGTSGSDTQYFGPGTRLTVL.

The chain employs TRBV10-3 and TRBJ2-5; D not certain. Trimming pared 2 bases from V and 2 bases from J, leaving 6 bases between. The CDR3 is 13 residues long. Germline CDR1 and CDR2: ENHRY and SYGVKD. The CDR3, as DNA: TGTGCCATCAGTGAGCAGGTTCAAGAGACCCAGTACTTC. This sequence encodes CAISEQVQETQYF.

This chain connects TRBV7-9 to TRBJ1-2; D might be TRBD1 (6 bases). This CDR3 has 16 amino acids. Trimming pared 1 base from V and 0 bases from J, leaving 12 bases between. Germline lookup yields CDR1 SEHNR and CDR2 FQNEAQ (reference sequence). The CDR3 sequence: CASSLGGGEANYGYTF. The CDR3 coding sequence is TGTGCCAGCAGCTTAGGAGGGGGTGAGGCTAACTATGGCTACACCTTC.

DNA for the CDR3: TGTGCCAGCAGCCCCAGGGGCCAGACACAAGAGACCCAGTACTTC. Amino acids: CASSPRGQTQETQYF. This chain links TRBV9 with TRBJ2-5; D might be TRBD1 (6 bases). V was clipped by 4 bases and J by 2 bases, with 15 bases between them. The length of the CDR3 is 15 residues. Germline V CDR1 and CDR2: SGDLS, YYNGEE.

J is TRBJ2-3 and V is TRBV7-6; TRBD2 might be the D (6 bases). The V and J ends lost 2 bases and 0 bases respectively, with 15 bases between them. There are 17 residues in the CDR3. Per germline, CDR1 SGHVS and CDR2 FNYEAQ. The CDR3 bases are TGTGCCAGCAGCTTATGGGAGGCGGGGTCTAGCACAGATACGCAGTATTTT. This translates into CASSLWEAGSSTDTQYF.

The chain recombines TRBV19 with TRBJ1-6, with 9 bases fitting TRBD1. CDR1 and CDR2 (germline): LNHDA, SQIVND (reference sequence). The CDR3 contains 15 residues. Trimming at V came to 8 bases and at J to 8 bases, leaving 10 bases not matched to a gene. The CDR3 protein is CASSTGTGIDSPLHF. CDR3 sequence (DNA): TGTGCCAGTTCCACCGGGACAGGGATTGATTCACCCCTCCACTTT.

The genes are TRBV6-5 and TRBJ2-1; 11 bases match TRBD2. V shed 7 bases and J 6 bases; nucleotides not matched to a gene: 2. This CDR3 comprises 13 residues. Germline values: CDR1 MNHEY, CDR2 SVGAGI. CDR3 amino acids: CASIGLAGNEQFF. CDR3 coding DNA: TGTGCCAGCATTGGACTAGCGGGCAATGAGCAGTTCTTC.

This chain connects TRBV28 to TRBJ2-4; TRBD1 aligns across 8 bases. Per germline, CDR1 MDHEN and CDR2 SYDVKM. Trimming took 10 bases from V and 0 from J; bases not matched to a gene: 11. The CDR3 spans 16 residues. The CDR3 loop reads CATGPQGVRAKNIQYF. The CDR3 region has the DNA TGTGCCACCGGGCCACAGGGGGTTCGAGCCAAAAACATTCAGTACTTC.

The chain carries TRBV2 and TRBJ2-5; 8 bases fit TRBD2. CDR3 length: 16 amino acids. The trim removed 0 bases at V and 1 base at J, leaving 4 bases unmatched. CDR1 and CDR2 (germline): SNHLY, FYNNEI. CDR3: CASSEASGALQETQYF. DNA for the CDR3: TGTGCCAGCAGTGAAGCTAGCGGGGCACTCCAAGAGACCCAGTACTTC.

The rearrangement joins TRBV5-5 to TRBJ2-3; the match to TRBD2 covers 7 bases. Looked up from germline, CDR1 is SGHKS and CDR2 is YYEKEE (reference sequence). V lost 4 bases, J lost 15 bases, and 11 bases stayed unmatched. The CDR3 is 12 amino acids. The CDR3 nucleotides are TGTGCCAGCAGCCGAGCGGACGGGGGGACCTATTTT. As protein: CASSRADGGTYF.

The J gene is TRBJ1-4, the V gene TRBV29-1, with 8 bases aligning to TRBD1. V lost 5 bases and J lost 8; bases outside the gene matches: 7. The germline V gene has CDR1 SQVTM and CDR2 ANQGSEA. The CDR3 sequence is 13 residues long. The CDR3 DNA reads as TGCAGCGTTAAGGGCAGGGGGCGGGAAAAACTGTTTTTT. Translation gives CSVKGRGREKLFF.

V gene TRBV7-9 combines with J gene TRBJ1-1; D may be TRBD1 (5 bases). The V end lost 5 bases, the J end lost 5 bases, and 9 bases lay between the germline ends. The CDR3 sequence is 12 residues long. Germline V gene lookup returns CDR1 SEHNR and CDR2 FQNEAQ (reference sequence). This CDR3 is CASSRGRTEAFF. The DNA for the CDR3 is TGTGCCAGCAGCCGGGGGAGGACTGAAGCTTTCTTT.